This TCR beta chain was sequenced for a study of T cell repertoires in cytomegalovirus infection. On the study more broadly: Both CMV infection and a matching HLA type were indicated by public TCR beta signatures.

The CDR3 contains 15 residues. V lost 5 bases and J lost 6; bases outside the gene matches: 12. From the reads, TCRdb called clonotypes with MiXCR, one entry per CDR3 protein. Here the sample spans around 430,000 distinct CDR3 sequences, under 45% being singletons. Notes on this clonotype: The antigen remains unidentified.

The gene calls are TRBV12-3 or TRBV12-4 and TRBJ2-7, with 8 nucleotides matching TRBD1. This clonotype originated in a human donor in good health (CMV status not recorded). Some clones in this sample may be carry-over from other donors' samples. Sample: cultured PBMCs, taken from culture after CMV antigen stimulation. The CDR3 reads CASSLGQGRSGEQYF. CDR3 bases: TGTGCCAGCAGTCTAGGACAGGGACGAAGTGGCGAGCAGTACTTC.